This is a list of T cell receptor beta chains from one sample in a study of cytomegalovirus exposure and HLA in healthy donors. Produced via immunoSEQ multiplex PCR; TCRdb's table is partial and in-frame only. The sample consists of 200,000 or so clones, roughly 88% of them appearing once. The sequenced material came from PBMCs. All receptors come from a woman in her thirties in good health and CMV-seropositive. The CDR3 runs from the conserved cysteine through the conserved F or W. The order of the fields is D gene, clone size, J gene, V gene, CDR3 DNA, CDR3 protein. D genes are given only for firm matches. Size is omitted from some rows. Given values are once, few, many or a class for expanded clones.

TRBD1	.	TRBJ2-7	TRBV5-1	TGCGCCAGCAGCCCAGCCGGGACAGGGTTCTACGAGCAGTACTTC	CASSPAGTGFYEQYF
TRBD2	.	TRBJ2-1	TRBV9	TGTGCCAGCAGCGTTGGACTAGCGGCCTACAATGAGCAGTTCTTC	CASSVGLAAYNEQFF
TRBD2	.	TRBJ2-7	TRBV27	TGTGCCAGCAGTCTCGGACTAGCGTGGGAGCAGTACTTC	CASSLGLAWEQYF
.	once	TRBJ1-2	TRBV29-1	TGCAGCGTTGATTTACAGGATGGAATGCGGAACTATGGCTACACCTTC	CSVDLQDGMRNYGYTF
.	few	TRBJ2-7	TRBV28	TGTGCCAGCAGTGAGATTGGCGTCAGGGCAGTCCCATCCTACGAGCAGTACTTC	CASSEIGVRAVPSYEQYF
.	.	TRBJ2-7	TRBV6-6	TGTGCCAGTCGGCTATCGACTAGAACATACGAGCAGTACTTC	CASRLSTRTYEQYF
TRBD1	.	TRBJ2-1	TRBV11-1	TGTGCCAGCAGCTGGACAGGGCGGAATGAGCAGTTCTTC	CASSWTGRNEQFF
.	.	TRBJ2-1	TRBV28	TGTGCCAGCAGAGGGCTAGCTTTCAATGAGCAGTTCTTC	CASRGLAFNEQFF
.	.	TRBJ1-1	TRBV30	TGTGCCTGGAGTTCCTACCATGAAGCTTTCTTT	CAWSSYHEAFF
TRBD1	.	TRBJ2-7	TRBV18	TGTGCCAGCTCACCGACAGGGGATTCTTTTACCACCTACGAGCAGTACTTC	CASSPTGDSFTTYEQYF
.	.	TRBJ1-5	TRBV7-2	TGTGCCAGCAGCCCGAGTATGTGGCAGCCCCAGCATTTT	CASSPSMWQPQHF
.	.	TRBJ1-2	TRBV5-6	TGTGCCAGCAGCCTACAGGGCAGCTATGGCTACACCTTC	CASSLQGSYGYTF
TRBD1	.	TRBJ2-7	TRBV7-8	TGTGCCAGCAGCTTAGGTGGGACAGGGGACCGCGAGCAGTACTTC	CASSLGGTGDREQYF
TRBD1	.	TRBJ2-1	TRBV30	TGTGCCTGGAGTCGGGACAGGGGCCGCAATGAGCAGTTCTTC	CAWSRDRGRNEQFF
TRBD1	.	TRBJ2-5	TRBV19	TGTGCCAGTAGTGGACAGGTCCAAATGAGGGAGACCCAGTACTTC	CASSGQVQMRETQYF
TRBD2	.	TRBJ2-1	TRBV11-1	TGTGCCAGCAGCTTAAGTATCCTAGCGGAGTACAATGAGCAGTTCTTC	CASSLSILAEYNEQFF
.	.	TRBJ1-1	TRBV30	TGTGCCTGGAGTGTACAGTATGGAGGGGGGGACACTGAAGCTTTCTTT	CAWSVQYGGGDTEAFF
.	.	TRBJ1-1	TRBV11-1	TGTGCCAGCAGCTTAGGGCAGGGGAACACTGAAGCTTTCTTT	CASSLGQGNTEAFF
TRBD1	.	TRBJ1-4	TRBV2	TGTGCCAGCGGGGACAGGAGGGGTGAAAAACTGTTTTTT	CASGDRRGEKLFF
.	.	TRBJ2-1	TRBV7-2	TGTGCCAGCAGCGTGAGGGAGCCTACCTACAATGAGCAGTTCTTC	CASSVREPTYNEQFF
TRBD2	few	TRBJ2-2	TRBV5-8	TGTGCCAGCAGCTCGGGGGTGCGGGAGTGGTCCGGGGAGCTGTTTTTT	CASSSGVREWSGELFF
.	.	TRBJ1-1	TRBV5-6	TGTGCCAGCAGCCCGTTATCCCGCGGAACAGGGAACACTGAAGCTTTCTTT	CASSPLSRGTGNTEAFF
.	.	TRBJ2-7	TRBV10-1	TGCGCCAGCAGTGCCGGATTGTCCGGGTACGAGCAGTACTTC	CASSAGLSGYEQYF
TRBD1	.	TRBJ2-1	TRBV2	TGTGCCAGCAGTGGCGACAGGGCTAGCTCCTACAATGAGCAGTTCTTC	CASSGDRASSYNEQFF
.	once	TRBJ2-7	TRBV30	TGTGCCTGGAGTCCAGGGGCCTACGAGCAGTACTTC	CAWSPGAYEQYF
TRBD1	many	TRBJ2-3	TRBV5-1	TGCGCCAGCAGCCCTGGACAGGGAATGGTAGATACGCAGTATTTT	CASSPGQGMVDTQYF
TRBD2	.	TRBJ2-3	TRBV2	TGTGCCAGCAGTGTAACTAGCGGAAGCACAGATACGCAGTATTTT	CASSVTSGSTDTQYF
.	.	TRBJ2-7	TRBV28	TGTGCCAGCACCCGAGACAGGTTCGAGCAGTACTTC	CASTRDRFEQYF
.	.	TRBJ2-3	TRBV28	TGTGCCAGCAGTCTACCGGGTTTCCCAAACACAGATACGCAGTATTTT	CASSLPGFPNTDTQYF
.	.	TRBJ2-7	TRBV6-1	TGTGCCAGCAGTCCCTTCCGGGAAAAATACGAGCAGTACTTC	CASSPFREKYEQYF
.	few	TRBJ2-7	TRBV11-2	TGTGCCAGCACCCGAGGTCCCCAGGAGCAGTACTTC	CASTRGPQEQYF
.	once	TRBJ2-1	TRBV5-1	TGCGCCAGCAGCTTCCTAGTCTCCGACAATGAGCAGTTCTTC	CASSFLVSDNEQFF
TRBD2	.	TRBJ2-1	TRBV6-6	TGTGCCAGCAGTTACACCTTAGCGGGGTCCTACAATGAGCAGTTCTTC	CASSYTLAGSYNEQFF
.	.	TRBJ1-1	TRBV7-2	TGTGCCAGCAGCTTAGATGCGACAATTAACACTGAAGCTTTCTTT	CASSLDATINTEAFF
TRBD1	.	TRBJ2-6	TRBV18	TGTGCCAGCTCGCCGACAGGGCTCGAGGCCAACGTCCTGACTTTC	CASSPTGLEANVLTF
TRBD2	.	TRBJ2-7	TRBV5-4	TGTGCCAGCAGCTCTCTAGCGGGAGTGGGCCACGAGCAGTACTTC	CASSSLAGVGHEQYF
.	.	TRBJ1-5	TRBV5-4	TGTGCCAGCAGCCTCGGGGGTTGGGGCAATCAGCCCCAGCATTTT	CASSLGGWGNQPQHF
TRBD1	.	TRBJ2-5	TRBV4-1	TGCGCCAGCAGCCGCAGACCTTCGCCGGGACAGGGGGGGGAGACCCAGTACTTC	CASSRRPSPGQGGETQYF
TRBD1	.	TRBJ1-5	TRBV30	TGTGCCTGGAGTAGGGGACAGGAACAGCCCCAGCATTTT	CAWSRGQEQPQHF
.	.	TRBJ1-3	TRBV4-1	TGCGCCAGCAGCCCACATGGTACAGGTCGGACCACTGGAAACACCATATATTTT	CASSPHGTGRTTGNTIYF
TRBD1	.	TRBJ2-3	TRBV18	TGTGCCAGCTCAGGGGGACAGGGAAGCACAGATACGCAGTATTTT	CASSGGQGSTDTQYF
.	.	TRBJ2-2	TRBV7-2	TGTGCCAGCGGCAGGGAGGCAAACACCGGGGAGCTGTTTTTT	CASGREANTGELFF
TRBD1	few	TRBJ2-7	TRBV6-5	TGTGCCAGCAGGTCACCGGGACAGGTCTACGAGCAGTACTTC	CASRSPGQVYEQYF
.	.	TRBJ2-1	TRBV9	TGTGCCAGCAGCGTAGAAGCGGTAGCGTACAATGAGCAGTTCTTC	CASSVEAVAYNEQFF
TRBD2	once	TRBJ2-7	TRBV5-4	TGTGCCAGCAGCCGCGATAGCGGGAAGGCTTACGAGCAGTACTTC	CASSRDSGKAYEQYF
TRBD1	few	TRBJ2-7	TRBV30	TGTGCCTGGAGTGTACCCCGACAGGGAAGGTACGAGCAGTACTTC	CAWSVPRQGRYEQYF
.	.	TRBJ1-1	TRBV7-9	TGTGCCAGCAGCTCTTACCGGGGATCTGAAGCTTTCTTT	CASSSYRGSEAFF
.	.	TRBJ1-1	TRBV7-8	TGTGCCAGCAGCTCGCTCAGGGGGAACACTGAAGCTTTCTTT	CASSSLRGNTEAFF
.	.	TRBJ2-1	TRBV7-7	TGTGCTAGCAGCCTAGACAGGTACAATGAGCAGTTCTTC	CASSLDRYNEQFF
TRBD1	.	TRBJ1-4	TRBV6-6	TGTGCCAGCAGTGGAAGGGACAGCCCCGGGGAGGAAAAACTGTTTTTT	CASSGRDSPGEEKLFF
.	few	TRBJ1-1	TRBV29-1	TGCAGCGTCTTGACGGGTACTGAAGCTTTCTTT	CSVLTGTEAFF
TRBD2	.	TRBJ2-1	TRBV7-3	TGTGCCAGCAGCTTTGGCGGGGGGAACAATGAGCAGTTCTTC	CASSFGGGNNEQFF
.	few	TRBJ1-5	TRBV28	TGTGCCAGCAGGCCCGGGACAAGGAATCAGCCCCAGCATTTT	CASRPGTRNQPQHF
.	.	TRBJ1-5	TRBV7-6	TGTGCCAGCAGCTTGACAGAGGATCAGCCCCAGCATTTT	CASSLTEDQPQHF
.	.	TRBJ1-1	TRBV15	TGTGCCACCAGCAGTAGACTTAACACTGAAGCTTTCTTT	CATSSRLNTEAFF
.	once	TRBJ1-1	TRBV9	TGTGCCAGCAGCCCGACCCTCGGGGGACGTGGTTCTTTCTTT	CASSPTLGGRGSFF
.	.	TRBJ2-1	TRBV28	TGTGCCAGCAGCCCCCTCTACAGGGATAATGAGCAGTTCTTC	CASSPLYRDNEQFF